This T cell receptor beta chain was sequenced for a study of T cell responses to AZD1222 COVID-19 vaccine. Overall study results and limits: A reported finding is that nearly half of spike-specific TCRs target unmutated variant regions. Donors were mostly white British, more females; clonal diversity possibly underestimated.

The CDR3 is made up of 13 amino acids. With 6 bases removed from V and 5 bases from J, the gap between germline ends came to 13 bases. The germline V gene has CDR1 MNHEY and CDR2 SMNVEV (reference sequence). TCRdb's table, derived via immunoSEQ multiplex PCR, lists solely in-frame clones and lacks some. This sample has some 120,000 clones, with about 93% found just once. A word on this clone: Its target is not known.

The chain couples TRBV27 to TRBJ1-2; D unclear. This receptor was identified in an adult who received the MenACWY meningococcal vaccine as a control. The sequencing here drew on peripheral blood, taken 28 days after the second dose of the MenACWY control vaccine. The CDR3 DNA sequence: TGTGCCAGCAGCCCCCGGACTCCGTATGGCTACACCTTC. Encoded protein: CASSPRTPYGYTF.